Presented here are 23 T cell receptor beta chains from one specimen sequenced in a study of blood T cell repertoires in COVID-19. Produced via immunoSEQ multiplex PCR; TCRdb's table is partial and in-frame only. The sample lists approximately 100,000 clones; over 60% were seen once. Sequencing input: peripheral blood. Receptors originate from an elderly man with COVID-19, enrolled during active disease.

V usage is TRBV5-5 and J usage is TRBJ1-5; TRBD1 aligns across 10 bases. With 4 bases clipped from V and 4 bases from J, the junction kept 5 bases outside the gene matches. CDR1 and CDR2 (germline): SGHKS, YYEKEE (reference sequence). This CDR3 is built from 15 residues. CDR3 loop: CASSDGTGVNQPQHF. The CDR3 bases are TGTGCCAGCAGCGATGGGACAGGGGTAAATCAGCCCCAGCATTTT.

Only one count was recorded for this clone. This chain joins TRBV5-1 and TRBJ2-5; no definite D call. Trimming removed 0 bases at V and 2 bases at J, with 5 bases between. Germline-derived CDR1 and CDR2 are SGHRS and YFSETQ. The CDR3 loop spans 13 amino acids. For the CDR3, the DNA is TGCGCCAGCAGCTTGGGTCCACAAGAGACCCAGTACTTC. Protein product: CASSLGPQETQYF.

The chain links TRBV29-1 to TRBJ1-2, with D perhaps TRBD1 (5 bases). Germline-derived CDR1 and CDR2 are SQVTM and ANQGSEA. This CDR3 is 11 amino acids long. Trimming removed 4 bases at V and 7 bases at J, with 10 bases between. The CDR3 bases are TGCAGCGTTGGTACAGGCACTGGCTACACCTTC. This encodes CSVGTGTGYTF.

The chain has TRBV6-5 and TRBJ1-2; 8 nucleotides line up with TRBD1. The CDR3 totals 15 residues. Trimming took 6 bases from V and 6 from J; bases not matched to a gene: 12. Germline CDR1 is MNHEY and CDR2 is SVGAGI. The CDR3 DNA follows: TGTGCCAGCAGGACGGGTGGACAGGGCATCGATGGCTACACCTTC. This translates into CASRTGGQGIDGYTF.

The chain combines TRBV27 with TRBJ2-1; maybe TRBD2 (6 bases). The CDR3 contains 15 residues. Per germline, CDR1 MNHEY and CDR2 SMNVEV (reference sequence). V lost 6 bases to trimming and J lost 3 bases, with 15 bases between them. CDR3 bases: TGTGCCAGCAGCCCCGGGATTAGCGGCTACAATGAGCAGTTCTTC. It is translated as CASSPGISGYNEQFF.

This clone is classed as medium-sized. The V call is TRBV19, the J call TRBJ1-2, with 7 bases identical to TRBD1. Germline CDR1 reads LNHDA; CDR2 reads SQIVND (reference sequence). After removal of 3 bases from V and 2 bases from J, the junction contained 0 bases not matched to a gene. The CDR3 is made up of 13 amino acids. DNA of the CDR3: TGTGCCAGTAGTATGGACAGGAACTATGGCTACACCTTC. This gives the protein CASSMDRNYGYTF.

The genes are TRBV5-1 and TRBJ1-2; D gene ambiguous. Trimming removed 4 bases from V and 0 bases from J, with 13 bases in between. The CDR3 spans 15 residues. Looked up from germline, CDR1 is SGHRS and CDR2 is YFSETQ. The DNA for the CDR3 is TGCGCCAGCAGCCCCGGTACGGAGACTAACTATGGCTACACCTTC. Protein sequence: CASSPGTETNYGYTF.

This clone was found a few times. The chain recombines TRBV11-1 with TRBJ2-7; 9 nucleotides match TRBD1. CDR1 and CDR2 (germline): SGHAT, FQDESV (reference sequence). Unmatched junction bases numbered 5, after V lost 4 bases and J lost 1 base. The CDR3 length is 15 residues. The CDR3 spells CASSSSGTGSYEQYF. The CDR3 nucleotides read TGTGCCAGCAGCTCCTCCGGGACAGGGTCCTACGAGCAGTACTTC.

The rearrangement uses TRBV6-1 and TRBJ1-4; D gene unclear. V lost 2 bases and J 4 bases, leaving 11 bases between the germline ends. CDR3 length: 15 amino acids. CDR1 and CDR2 from the germline V gene are MNHNS and SASEGT. The CDR3 DNA sequence: TGTGCCAGCAGTGAAAGTCGAGGGTTTAATGAAAAACTGTTTTTT. Translating gives CASSESRGFNEKLFF.

The chain uses TRBV9 and TRBJ2-1; D is unclear. V was trimmed by 0 bases and J by 10 bases, leaving 8 bases between them. The CDR3 spans 12 residues. Germline CDR1 SGDLS, CDR2 YYNGEE. The CDR3 DNA reads TGTGCCAGCAGCGTAGACGGAGCGGAGCAGTTCTTC. As protein: CASSVDGAEQFF. The full variable domain, completed using reference TRBV9 and TRBJ2-1, is DSGVTQTPKHLITATGQRVTLRCSPRSGDLSVYWYQQSLDQGLQFLIQYYNGEERAKGNILERFSAQQFPDLHSELNLSSLELGDSALYFCASSVDGAEQFFGPGTRLTVL.

The chain links TRBV14 to TRBJ2-1; 10 bases match TRBD1. The CDR3 totals 16 residues. The V gene's germline CDR1 is SGHDN and CDR2 FVKESK. After removal of 4 bases from V and 6 bases from J, the junction contained 9 bases not matched to a gene. CDR3 coding DNA: TGTGCCAGCAGCCGTGTAGGGACAGGGGTTCGCAATGAGCAGTTCTTC. This encodes CASSRVGTGVRNEQFF.

The CDR3 bases are TGTGCCAGCAGTCCCGACAGGGGAGACAATCAGCCCCAGCATTTT. Protein: CASSPDRGDNQPQHF. This chain joins TRBV6-2 or TRBV6-3 and TRBJ1-5; TRBD1 agrees at 8 bases. V lost 5 bases and J lost 3; bases outside the gene matches: 6. The CDR3 extends over 15 amino acids. Looked up from germline, CDR1 is MNHEY and CDR2 is SVGEGT.

The CDR3 nucleotides are TGCGCCAGCAGCTTATGGACAGGGGTGAACACTGAAGCTTTCTTT. Its protein is CASSLWTGVNTEAFF. The chain is built from TRBV5-1 and TRBJ1-1; TRBD1 agrees at 9 bases. Germline CDR1 reads SGHRS; CDR2 reads YFSETQ. The CDR3 has 15 residues. The V and J ends lost 2 bases and 0 bases, in that order; junction bases with no gene match: 2.

The chain combines TRBV6-5 with TRBJ2-7, with 9 bases that match TRBD1. Trimming took 0 bases from V and 4 from J; bases not matched to a gene: 4. The CDR3 is made up of 15 amino acids. Germline CDR1 MNHEY, CDR2 SVGAGI. The CDR3 region has the DNA TGTGCCAGCAGTTACTCGTTACAGGGGGCTTACGAGCAGTACTTC. This translates into CASSYSLQGAYEQYF.

The V and J genes are TRBV7-3 and TRBJ2-3; D is perhaps TRBD1 (6 bases). Germline V gene sequence: CDR1 SGHTA, CDR2 FQGTGA. Trimming removed 1 base at V and 4 bases at J, with 12 bases between. The CDR3 length is 15 residues. CDR3 region: CASSLRSGVADTQYF. The CDR3 DNA reads TGTGCCAGCAGCTTAAGGTCAGGGGTTGCAGATACGCAGTATTTT.

The chain couples TRBV5-6 to TRBJ2-7, with unresolved D. The CDR3 spans 13 residues. From germline, CDR1 is SGHDT and CDR2 YYEEEE. V gave up 1 base and J gave up 0 bases, with 5 bases separating them. The CDR3 region has the DNA TGTGCCAGCAGCTTGATTAACTCCTACGAGCAGTACTTC. Protein sequence: CASSLINSYEQYF.

The chain uses TRBV27 and TRBJ1-6; 9 bases are a match to TRBD1. The CDR3 runs 15 residues. Looked up from germline, CDR1 is MNHEY and CDR2 is SMNVEV (reference sequence). V lost 5 bases, J lost 5 bases, and 4 bases stayed unmatched. The CDR3 loop reads CASSVRDRDNSPLHF. As DNA, the CDR3 is TGTGCCAGCAGTGTCCGGGACAGGGATAATTCACCCCTCCACTTT.

V usage is TRBV2 and J usage is TRBJ1-4; D possibly corresponds to TRBD1 (5 bases). Trimming took off 2 bases at V and 2 bases at J, with 6 bases between the two ends. Germline CDR1 and CDR2: SNHLY and FYNNEI. This CDR3 contains 14 residues. The CDR3 loop reads CASSEQGTNEKLFF. CDR3 DNA: TGTGCCAGCAGTGAACAGGGCACTAATGAAAAACTGTTTTTT.

The rearrangement joins TRBV5-1 to TRBJ2-1; 7 bases map to TRBD2. Germline V gene data show CDR1 as SGHRS and CDR2 as YFSETQ. J was trimmed by 2 bases and V by 0 bases; bases with no gene match: 5. CDR3 length: 16 amino acids. The CDR3 DNA reads TGCGCCAGCAGCTTGGTGGGCGGGAGCACCTACAATGAGCAGTTCTTC. Residues: CASSLVGGSTYNEQFF.

The chain has TRBV5-1 and TRBJ2-5; D is undetermined. CDR3 size: 12 residues. Trimming took 4 bases from V and 0 from J, leaving 4 bases between them. CDR1 and CDR2 from the germline V gene are SGHRS and YFSETQ. The chain's CDR3 is CASSVYQETQYF. The DNA for the CDR3 is TGCGCCAGCAGCGTATACCAAGAGACCCAGTACTTC.

The chain employs TRBV28 and TRBJ2-6; tentatively, D is TRBD1 (5 bases). The CDR3 loop spans 14 amino acids. CDR1 MDHEN and CDR2 SYDVKM come from the germline V gene. Trimming took 5 bases from V and 4 from J, leaving 9 bases between them. As DNA, the CDR3 is TGTGCCAGCAGTACCAGGGCCGGGGCCAACGTCCTGACTTTC. Protein: CASSTRAGANVLTF.

The rearrangement joins TRBV18 to TRBJ2-3; TRBD2 agrees at 8 bases. Germline CDR1 is KGHSH and CDR2 is LQKENI. The ends lost 3 bases at V and 5 bases at J; junction bases unmatched: 1. The CDR3 is 13 amino acids. For the CDR3, the DNA is TGTGCCAGCTCACCTAGCGGGAAAGATACGCAGTATTTT. Translation: CASSPSGKDTQYF. Full variable domain (remainder filled in from reference TRBV18 and TRBJ2-3): NAGVMQNPRHLVRRRGQEARLRCSPMKGHSHVYWYRQLPEEGLKFMVYLQKENIIDESGMPKERFSAEFPKEGPSILRIQQVVRGDSAAYFCASSPSGKDTQYFGPGTRLTVL.

The table lists this clone with a few counts. The CDR3 is CASSQVAGRAAETQYF. As DNA, the CDR3 is TGTGCCAGCAGCCAGGTAGCGGGAAGGGCGGCGGAGACCCAGTACTTC. This rearrangement joins TRBV3-1 (or the pseudogene TRBV3-2) to TRBJ2-5, with 8 bases that match TRBD2. This CDR3 has 16 amino acids. The V segment lost 3 bases and the J segment 5 bases; nucleotides outside the gene matches: 11. Germline V gene sequence: CDR1 LGHDT, CDR2 YNNKEL (reference sequence).